This is a list of T cell receptor beta chains from one sample in a study of CD4+ T cells in melanoma. Using immunoSEQ multiplex PCR, the repertoire was profiled, and TCRdb retains in-frame clones only, with some absent. The sample has some 110,000 clones, 80% to 95% seen once. Sequencing input: peripheral blood. These receptors all come from a human donor with melanoma. The CDR3 runs from the conserved cysteine through the conserved F or W. Fields, in order: D gene, J gene, clone size, V gene, CDR3 protein, CDR3 DNA. A D gene is named only where the DNA matches it firmly. A clone size is listed for some rows: how often the clone was seen (once, few, many), or a class if it is expanded.

>NA|TRBJ1-1|few|TRBV4-1
CASTGNTEAFF
TGCGCCAGCACCGGGAACACTGAAGCTTTCTTT
>NA|TRBJ2-6|once|TRBV7-3
CASSPSPGANVLTF
TGTGCCAGCAGCCCCTCCCCTGGGGCCAACGTCCTGACTTTC
>NA|TRBJ1-3|NA|TRBV5-1
CASSLEGPLPSSGNTIYF
TGCGCCAGCAGCTTGGAGGGCCCCTTACCGAGCTCTGGAAACACCATATATTTT
>NA|TRBJ1-1|NA|TRBV7-2
CASSLGAGTEAFF
TGTGCCAGCAGCTTAGGTGCGGGCACTGAAGCTTTCTTT
>TRBD1|TRBJ1-2|NA|TRBV4-3
CASSQSVTGQANYGYTF
TGCGCCAGCAGCCAATCCGTGACAGGGCAAGCTAACTATGGCTACACCTTC
>TRBD1|TRBJ2-6|NA|TRBV7-6
CASSLGQGNSGANVLTF
TGTGCCAGCAGCTTAGGACAGGGGAACTCTGGGGCCAACGTCCTGACTTTC
>NA|TRBJ2-7|NA|TRBV28
CASSLSHEQYF
TGTGCCAGCAGTTTATCCCACGAGCAGTACTTC
>NA|TRBJ1-4|NA|TRBV5-5
CASSLGGLRTINEKLFF
TGTGCCAGCAGCTTGGGAGGTTTAAGGACTATCAATGAAAAACTGTTTTTT
>NA|TRBJ2-3|NA|TRBV19
CASSIEPIVGTQYF
TGTGCCAGTAGTATAGAGCCGATAGTTGGTACGCAGTATTTT
>NA|TRBJ1-1|NA|TRBV21-1
CASSPPGGGGMKNTEAFF
TGTGCCAGCAGCCCCCCCGGAGGAGGGGGCATGAAGAACACTGAAGCTTTCTTT
>NA|TRBJ2-3|NA|TRBV5-1
CASSFGQGTDTQYF
TGCGCCAGCAGCTTTGGTCAGGGCACAGATACGCAGTATTTT
>NA|TRBJ2-3|NA|TRBV5-1
CASSQSTGGRRTDTQYF
TGCGCCAGCAGCCAATCTACCGGGGGACGTCGGACAGATACGCAGTATTTT
>NA|TRBJ1-3|NA|TRBV5-4
CASSLGGAGNTIYF
TGTGCCAGCAGTTTAGGGGGGGCTGGAAACACCATATATTTT
>NA|TRBJ2-1|NA|TRBV4-2
CASSQEGTMNNEQFF
TGTGCCAGCAGCCAAGAGGGGACGATGAACAATGAGCAGTTCTTC
>TRBD2|TRBJ2-3|NA|TRBV7-2
CASSSLAGGVTDTQYF
TGTGCCAGCAGCTCCCTAGCGGGAGGGGTCACAGATACGCAGTATTTT
>NA|TRBJ2-2|NA|TRBV2
CASRALPPRGTGELFF
TGTGCCAGCAGGGCCCTTCCGCCACGGGGCACCGGGGAGCTGTTTTTT
>NA|TRBJ2-2|NA|TRBV5-8
CASSGDRTGELFF
TGTGCCAGCAGCGGGGACCGCACCGGGGAGCTGTTTTTT
>TRBD2|TRBJ2-1|NA|TRBV7-6
CASSLALRLASAPNEQFF
TGTGCCAGCAGCTTAGCCCTCAGACTAGCGAGCGCCCCCAATGAGCAGTTCTTC